These 26 T cell receptor beta chains were sequenced from one sample in a study of T cell repertoires in cytomegalovirus infection (dated by TCRdb to the late 2010s). Sequencer: Illumina HiSeq 1500. TCRdb handled the public reads itself, with Q25 trimming in fastp and clone calling in MiXCR, and kept productive beta chains. When rows share a CDR3 protein, they turn into one entry using the most common DNA and genes. This sample is represented by 340,000 or so distinct CDR3 sequences; around 25% of them were singletons. The top ten hold roughly 14% of the sample. Their antigens remain unidentified. The treatment or condition label for this specimen denotes: in vitro stimulation with specific CMV peptide epitopes to enrich CMV-specific T cells. Sample: cultured PBMCs, taken from culture after CMV antigen stimulation. These TCRs come from a human donor in good health (CMV status not recorded). Some clones in this sample may be carry-over from other donors' samples.

The sample holds many counts of this clonotype. The chain employs TRBV29-1 and TRBJ2-7; 7 nucleotides align to TRBD2. The CDR3 is 12 residues long. Looked up from germline, CDR1 is SQVTM and CDR2 is ANQGSEA. V shed 4 bases and J 3 bases; nucleotides not matched to a gene: 3. The CDR3 DNA follows: TGCAGCGTTGGGGACTACTTCTACGAGCAGTACTTC. This sequence encodes CSVGDYFYEQYF.

Ten or more counts support this clonotype. The chain has TRBV7-9 and TRBJ2-3, with 7 bases aligning to TRBD1. V was clipped by 5 bases and J by 7 bases; unmatched bases: 9. This CDR3 has 14 residues. Germline-derived CDR1 and CDR2 are SEHNR and FQNEAQ (reference sequence). CDR3 sequence (DNA): TGTGCCAGCAGCCCATCGGCGACAGGGAATACGCAGTATTTT. Translation: CASSPSATGNTQYF. The full variable domain, in which reference TRBV7-9 and TRBJ2-3 provide the parts outside the CDR3, is DTGVSQNPRHKITKRGQNVTFRCDPISEHNRLYWYRQTLGQGPEFLTYFQNEAQLEKSRLLSDRFSAERPKGSFSTLEIQRTEQGDSAMYLCASSPSATGNTQYFGPGTRLTVL.

This clonotype was found many times. CDR3 in amino acids: CASSQTRVFDGNTIYF. As DNA, the CDR3 is TGTGCCAGCAGCCAAACCAGGGTATTCGATGGAAACACCATATATTTT. The genes are TRBV7-2 and TRBJ1-3; TRBD1 might be the D (5 bases). Looked up from germline, CDR1 is SGHTA and CDR2 is FQGNSA. Trimming removed 5 bases from V and 3 bases from J, with 17 bases in between. There are 16 residues in the CDR3. The full variable domain, rest sourced from reference TRBV7-2 and TRBJ1-3, is GAGVSQSPSNKVTEKGKDVELRCDPISGHTALYWYRQSLGQGLEFLIYFQGNSAPDKSGLPSDRFSAERTGGSVSTLTIQRTQQEDSAVYLCASSQTRVFDGNTIYFGEGSWLTVV.

This clonotype was counted a few times. The V call is TRBV4-2, the J call TRBJ1-4; D gene ambiguous. The CDR3 loop spans 16 amino acids. Germline CDR1 reads LGHNA; CDR2 reads YNFKEQ. Trimming left V 4 bases short and J 4 bases short, with 16 bases between. The CDR3, as DNA: TGTGCCAGCAGCCTCGGTATCGGTGGCGTTAATGAAAAACTGTTTTTT. Residues: CASSLGIGGVNEKLFF.

This clonotype was seen a handful of times. This chain connects TRBV2 to TRBJ2-4, with D tentatively TRBD1 (6 bases). In germline, CDR1 is SNHLY, CDR2 FYNNEI. The CDR3 loop spans 14 amino acids. Trimming pared 6 bases from V and 7 bases from J, leaving 16 bases between. For the CDR3, the DNA is TGTGCCAGCAGCAACAGGGTCGTGGAGAACATTCAGTACTTC. This translates into CASSNRVVENIQYF.

This clonotype was detected a few times. The V and J genes are TRBV7-9 and TRBJ2-5; D gene unclear. The germline V gene encodes CDR1 SEHNR and CDR2 FQNEAQ (reference sequence). V was shortened by 4 bases and J by 5 bases, with 11 bases between the two germline ends. The CDR3 extends over 13 amino acids. As DNA, the CDR3 is TGTGCCAGCAGCTCATCGGGCATCGAGACCCAGTACTTC. This codes for CASSSSGIETQYF.

The chain is built from TRBV12-3 or TRBV12-4 and TRBJ1-1, with no clear D. CDR3 length: 13 amino acids. V was clipped by 3 bases and J by 6 bases, with 11 bases between them. The chain's CDR3 is CASSFGRIAEAFF. As DNA, the CDR3 is TGTGCCAGCAGTTTCGGCCGGATCGCTGAAGCTTTCTTT.

The sample holds many counts of this clonotype. CDR3 amino acids: CASSLPGGSSYNEQFF. DNA for the CDR3: TGTGCCAGCAGCTTACCAGGGGGCAGCTCCTACAATGAGCAGTTCTTC. This chain connects TRBV7-2 to TRBJ2-1; TRBD1 agrees at 8 bases. The CDR3 totals 16 residues. V trimming: 2 bases; J trimming: 0 bases; junction bases outside the gene matches: 3. The germline gives CDR1 SGHTA, CDR2 FQGNSA.

V and J are TRBV13 and TRBJ2-1; TRBD1 aligns across 10 bases. Germline CDR1 PRHDT, CDR2 FYEKMQ (reference sequence). With V trimmed by 6 bases and J by 8 bases, 10 bases remained unmatched. The CDR3 has 15 amino acids. The CDR3: CASSRDRGVGYEQFF. The CDR3 nucleotides are TGTGCCAGCAGTCGGGACAGGGGAGTCGGCTATGAGCAGTTCTTC.

This chain connects TRBV4-1 to TRBJ2-7; either TRBD1 or TRBD2 may supply D (5 bases each). Trimming pared 3 bases from V and 0 bases from J, leaving 9 bases between. Germline V lookup: CDR1 MGHRA, CDR2 YSYEKL. This CDR3 region has 14 residues. CDR3 nucleotides: TGCGCCAGCAGCCAGGGGACCGTCTCCTACGAGCAGTACTTC. Its protein product is CASSQGTVSYEQYF.

This clonotype was seen only a few times. The V call is TRBV27, the J call TRBJ1-1, with D tentatively TRBD1 (6 bases). The germline gives CDR1 MNHEY, CDR2 SMNVEV (reference sequence). The CDR3 is 16 residues long. V lost 5 bases, J lost 2 bases, and 18 bases lay in between. This CDR3 reads CASSRRTGGGNTEAFF. The CDR3 DNA sequence: TGTGCCAGCAGTCGACGTACGGGAGGGGGTAACACTGAAGCTTTCTTT.

The J gene is TRBJ2-2, the V gene TRBV6-5; no definite D call. Germline CDR1 reads MNHEY; CDR2 reads SVGAGI. With 2 bases removed from V and 2 bases from J, the gap between germline ends came to 3 bases. This CDR3 region has 13 residues. In nucleotides, the CDR3 is TGTGCCAGCAGTTACAAAAACACCGGGGAGCTGTTTTTT. This gives the protein CASSYKNTGELFF.

This clonotype was counted a single time. A single base separates this from a much larger clone, so it may be a read error. The conserved phenylalanine or tryptophan is not found at the CDR3 terminus, so this likely reflects a read error. V is TRBV7-2 and J is TRBJ1-2, with D unresolved. V lost 1 base and J lost 8, with 17 bases in between. The CDR3 consists of 15 residues. Germline-derived CDR1 and CDR2 are SGHTA and FQGNSA. The CDR3 sequence: CASSLEATRGHGYTC. For the CDR3, the DNA is TGTGCCAGCAGCTTAGAGGCCACACGTGGGCACGGCTACACCTGC.

At least ten counts were recorded for this clonotype. J is TRBJ1-1 and V is TRBV7-2; 9 nucleotides agree with TRBD1. In germline, CDR1 is SGHTA, CDR2 FQGNSA. The V gene end was trimmed by 4 bases and the J gene end by 4 bases; junction bases not matched to a gene: 10. This CDR3 is 16 amino acids long. CDR3 coding DNA: TGTGCCAGCAGCTCAAATTACAGGGGGCTGGGCACTGAAGCTTTCTTT. This gives the protein CASSSNYRGLGTEAFF.

This clonotype was detected only a few times. The chain uses TRBV11-2 and TRBJ2-2; D is undetermined. V shed 2 bases and J shed 5 bases, with 12 bases lying between them. The germline V gene has CDR1 SGHAT and CDR2 FQNNGV. This CDR3 spans 15 amino acids. In DNA form, the CDR3 reads TGTGCCAGCAGCTTACCCATTTCGAGTACCGGGGAGCTGTTTTTT. Translating it yields CASSLPISSTGELFF.

In its sample, this clonotype was seen a few times. V usage is TRBV5-4 and J usage is TRBJ2-3, with 7 bases that match TRBD2. CDR1 is SGHNT and CDR2 is YYREEE in the germline V gene (reference sequence). Trimming took 1 base from V and 9 from J; bases not matched to a gene: 11. The CDR3 has 15 amino acids. CDR3 nucleotide sequence: TGTGCCAGCAGCTTGCCGGGCGGGAGTCTGGGGACGCAGTATTTT. Amino acid sequence: CASSLPGGSLGTQYF.

This clonotype was found a few times. CDR3 nucleotide sequence: TGTGCCAGCAGCCCCCCCTGGGGGGGACTAGCGGGAGCCAATGAGCAGTTCTTC. This translates into CASSPPWGGLAGANEQFF. V gene TRBV11-3 combines with J gene TRBJ2-1; TRBD2 matches at 14 bases. The CDR3 consists of 18 residues. J was trimmed by 6 bases and V by 5 bases; bases with no gene match: 12. Germline V gene sequence: CDR1 SGHNT, CDR2 YENEEA.

This clonotype has more than one count but fewer than ten. The rearrangement joins TRBV6-2 or TRBV6-3 to TRBJ2-7; 9 bases align to TRBD2. The CDR3 runs to 14 residues. V was clipped by 0 bases and J by 10 bases; unmatched bases: 7. The V gene's germline CDR1 is MNHEY and CDR2 SVGEGT. The CDR3 DNA sequence: TGTGCCAGCAGTTACTCAGCGGGAGGCGCTAATCAGTACTTC. This encodes CASSYSAGGANQYF.

J is TRBJ2-1 and V is TRBV27, with D possibly TRBD2 on 6 matching bases. CDR3 length: 15 residues. CDR1 and CDR2 from the germline V gene are MNHEY and SMNVEV (reference sequence). The germline V and J ends were trimmed by 5 bases and 5 bases, with 16 bases remaining between them. CDR3 protein: CASSPRLGSHNEQFF. The CDR3 nucleotides read TGTGCCAGCAGTCCCCGACTAGGGAGCCACAATGAGCAGTTCTTC.

This clonotype has a handful of counts. Written as DNA, the CDR3 is TGTGCCAGCAGGCGGGACGGTGCCTCTGGAAACACCATATATTTT. Translating gives CASRRDGASGNTIYF. The chain couples TRBV6-2 or TRBV6-3 to TRBJ1-3; tentatively, D is TRBD1 (5 bases). V dropped 6 bases and J dropped 0 bases, with 12 bases sitting between them. CDR3 length equals 15 residues. Per the germline V gene, CDR1 is MNHEY and CDR2 is SVGEGT.

The rearrangement joins TRBV24-1 to TRBJ2-3; the D is unclear. The V and J ends lost 4 bases and 2 bases respectively, with 6 bases between them. CDR3 length: 13 amino acids. Looked up from germline, CDR1 is KGHDR and CDR2 is SFDVKD. CDR3 region: CATSDRPTDTQYF. CDR3 bases: TGTGCCACCAGTGACAGGCCCACAGATACGCAGTATTTT.

As regards this clonotype: This clone may be a read error of a much larger clone one base away. The CDR3 does not close with the conserved phenylalanine or tryptophan, likely indicating a read error. The gene calls are TRBV7-2 and TRBJ2-3, with D maybe TRBD2 (5 bases). Germline lookup yields CDR1 SGHTA and CDR2 FQGNSA. V lost 4 bases and J 2 bases, leaving 7 bases between the germline ends. This CDR3 is 13 amino acids long. The CDR3 coding sequence is TGTGCCAGCAGCTACGGACTCACAGATACGCAGTATTAT. Its protein is CASSYGLTDTQYY.

The table lists this clonotype with a few counts. The rearrangement links TRBV7-2 to TRBJ2-5; 11 nucleotides line up with TRBD2. The CDR3 runs 15 residues. The V gene's germline CDR1 is SGHTA and CDR2 FQGNSA. The V segment lost 4 bases and the J segment 4 bases; nucleotides outside the gene matches: 5. The CDR3 coding sequence is TGTGCCAGCAGCTCCGGGACTAGCGGCACAGAGACCCAGTACTTC. This sequence encodes CASSSGTSGTETQYF.

The chain recombines TRBV2 with TRBJ1-1, with D unresolved. The germline gives CDR1 SNHLY, CDR2 FYNNEI. V dropped 2 bases and J dropped 0 bases, with 7 bases sitting between them. The CDR3 is 14 amino acids. In DNA form, the CDR3 reads TGTGCCAGCAGTGAATCGCACATGAACACTGAAGCTTTCTTT. Translated: CASSESHMNTEAFF.

J is TRBJ2-1 and V is TRBV6-2 or TRBV6-3; D possibly corresponds to TRBD2 (5 bases). The CDR3 contains 13 residues. Germline V CDR1 and CDR2: MNHEY, SVGEGT. Deletions cut 7 bases from V and 10 bases from J, with 17 bases between. Here the CDR3 reads CASTPAGRREQFF. As DNA, the CDR3 is TGTGCCAGCACCCCCGCCGGTCGGAGGGAGCAGTTCTTC.

This clonotype has just a few counts. J is TRBJ1-1 and V is TRBV6-2 or TRBV6-3; the D is unclear. The CDR3 has 13 amino acids. V lost 7 bases and J 0 bases, leaving 9 bases between the germline ends. The germline V gene encodes CDR1 MNHEY and CDR2 SVGEGT. The CDR3, as DNA: TGTGCCAGCACGGAGCCCATGAACACTGAAGCTTTCTTT. Its translation: CASTEPMNTEAFF.